This T cell receptor beta chain was identified during a study of T-cell reconstitution after alpha-beta-depleted transplantation in children. Researchers prepared the TCRbeta library using unique molecular identifiers, the study reports. A single record per CDR3 protein comes from TCRdb applying MiXCR to the PCR reads. The sample contains 540,000 or so distinct CDR3 sequences, 20% to 25% of which appear only once. This CDR3 has 16 residues. CDR1 is MDHEN, CDR2 SYDVKM, per germline. The V gene lost 6 bases and the J gene lost 1 base, with 17 bases spanning the gap. The sample in question was PBMCs, mostly from graft donor cells, obtained 360 days after TCRalphabeta/CD19-depleted stem cell transplant. The receptor was isolated from a boy under two years old who had a stem cell transplant for acute myeloid leukemia, so the T cells may come from the graft donor. V usage is TRBV28 and J usage is TRBJ2-3; a possible D gene is TRBD2 (5 bases). The CDR3 bases are TGTGCCAGCAGGTCCGGGAAAATGGGAGGCACAGATACGCAGTATTTT. Its protein product is CASRSGKMGGTDTQYF. The whole variable domain, filled in from reference TRBV28 and TRBJ2-3, reads DVKVTQSSRYLVKRTGEKVFLECVQDMDHENMFWYRQDPGLGLRLIYFSYDVKMKEKGDIPEGYSVSREKKERFSLILESASTNQTSMYLCASRSGKMGGTDTQYFGPGTRLTVL.